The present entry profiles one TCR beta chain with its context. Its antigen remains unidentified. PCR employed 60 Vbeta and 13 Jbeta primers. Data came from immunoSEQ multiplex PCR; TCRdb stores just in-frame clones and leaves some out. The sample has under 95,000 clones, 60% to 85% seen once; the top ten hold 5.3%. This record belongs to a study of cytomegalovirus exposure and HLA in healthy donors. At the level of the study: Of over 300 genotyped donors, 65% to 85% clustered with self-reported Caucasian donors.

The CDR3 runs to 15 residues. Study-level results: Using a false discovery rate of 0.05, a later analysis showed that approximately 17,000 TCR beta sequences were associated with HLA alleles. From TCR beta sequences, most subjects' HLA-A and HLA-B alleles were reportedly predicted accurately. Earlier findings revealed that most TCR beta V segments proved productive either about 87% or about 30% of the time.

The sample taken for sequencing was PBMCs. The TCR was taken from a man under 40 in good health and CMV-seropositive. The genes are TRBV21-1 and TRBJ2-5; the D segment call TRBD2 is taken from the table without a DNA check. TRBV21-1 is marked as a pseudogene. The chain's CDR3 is CASSKIGDFQETQYF. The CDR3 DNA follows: TGTGCCAGCAGCAAAATCGGGGATTTCCAAGAGACCCAGTACTTC.